The clone carrying this TCR beta chain has more than one count but fewer than ten. Its antigen is undetermined. These patients, aged 18 to 65, had recently diagnosed hyperthyroidism lasting under 2 months. Exclusion criteria comprised uncontrolled infection, other autoimmune disease, pregnancy or lactation. The source of the sample is a study of T cells in Graves' hyperthyroidism and ophthalmopathy. The wider study: Once the initial diagnosis was made, peripheral blood was obtained before any treatment. Points from the study as a whole: Blood shared most expanded thyroid clonotypes above 0.001.

Between the trimmed V and J ends, which lost 3 bases and 0 bases, there was a span of 12 bases. Per the germline V gene, CDR1 is DFQATT and CDR2 is SNEGSKA (reference sequence). The CDR3 is made up of 14 amino acids. Authors of the study amplified TCR beta CDR3 regions from RNA transcripts. TCR CDR3 regions were first amplified by RT-PCR with HTBI primers. MiXCR, applied by TCRdb to the multiplex PCR reads, yields one record per CDR3 protein. The top ten clones hold roughly 7.4% of a sample with some 460,000 distinct CDR3 sequences, approximately 14% of them seen once. Sequenced material: blood. The gene calls are TRBV20-1 and TRBJ2-7; perhaps TRBD1 as D (5 bases). This receptor was obtained from a woman aged 18 to 35 with Graves' hyperthyroidism. The DNA of the CDR3 is TGCAGTGCTAGCCGACAGCACTACTCCTACGAGCAGTACTTC. Its protein is CSASRQHYSYEQYF.